The entry below gives a single T cell receptor (beta chain) sequence along with its context. This receptor's antigen is unknown. Base qualities are not recorded, but no much larger clone differs from it by a single base. The donors belonged to the validation cohort of around 120 subjects, which was separate from the roughly 680-subject first cohort. The data stem from a study of cytomegalovirus exposure and HLA in healthy donors (dated by TCRdb to about 2017). Concerning the study at large: According to a later analysis, one platform produced both the 100 to 150 validation repertoires and the 666 repertoires of the first cohort. The aim of the study was to test whether cataloging public T cell receptors could identify signatures of past pathogen exposure. Along with the approximately 600-subject first cohort, a separate validation cohort of over a hundred different subjects was used. High-throughput TCR immunosequencing, statistical association of individual TCRs with disease status, and machine learning were combined to predict cytomegalovirus infection status. General conclusions and limits of the study: It was suggested by the authors that the approach could potentially be generalized to other disease states and immunological phenotypes. In both the original and validation cohorts, the classifier was reported to diagnose cytomegalovirus status with high specificity and sensitivity. The study listed 164 TCR beta chains as associated with cytomegalovirus. Subsequent analysis determined that TCRs grouped into clusters in the first cohort also showed a tendency toward co-occurrence across the roughly 120 validation repertoires, and about 93% of cluster scores exceeded 0. Across donors, most TCR sequences were observed very rarely, whereas some public TCRs were present in many individuals. A later analysis lacked HLA typing for the validation cohort, so it scored co-occurrence in that cohort across all 130 or so repertoires. In vitro tests confirmed that a few of the cytomegalovirus-associated TCR beta chains recognize cytomegalovirus antigens.

The library was made by the immunoSEQ multiplex PCR assay. The original methods were these. A statistical classification framework was built for diagnosing cytomegalovirus status from the catalog of TCR beta chain sequences. In its TCRdb copy, this immuneACCESS table keeps in-frame sequences only and misses some clones. Where compared with another copy, unresolved V genes explain less than half of these, and the others have no known cause. D and trimming come from the DNA, and the V and J calls and clone size come from that table. This sample holds 130,000 to 150,000 clones; 75% to 90% were observed only once. About 9.9% of the sample comes from the top ten. This TCR came from a woman in her late teens or twenties in good health and CMV-seropositive. The sequencing sample was made of PBMCs.

The nucleotides read TGTGCCAGCAGCGTAGCCCCCGGACAGGGCCAGTCCTATGGCTACACCTTC. Translation gives CASSVAPGQGQSYGYTF. The chain is assembled from TRBV9 and TRBJ1-2, with TRBD1 matching 8 junction bases. The germline V end is reduced by 0 bases and the J end by 4 bases; junction bases left unmatched: 11. Measured from the cysteine to the phenylalanine, the CDR3 is 17 residues long. Of the read, only the CDR3 DNA is kept; its 51 bases are in frame from base 1. From a lookup of the germline V gene, CDR1 and CDR2 are SGDLS and YYNGEE.